What follows describes a single T cell receptor beta chain. In the same sample, other DNA sequences code for this CDR3. Original methodology: Reference gene primer amplification yielded estimated nucleated cell counts. Sequenced by immunoSEQ multiplex PCR; TCRdb stores in-frame clones only, minus some. That table furnishes V, J and clone size, whereas the DNA furnished D and trimming. Seen here are tens of thousands of clones, approximately 86% observed once, and the top ten hold 16%. The data originate from a study of blood T cell repertoires in COVID-19. Study-level background: Samples taken during acute and convalescent COVID-19 were collected in the United States, Italy and Spain. PBMCs, B-cell-depleted T cells, or T cells provided the cDNA or gDNA that made up the material.

The CDR3 consists of 13 residues. Germline values: CDR1 GTSNPN, CDR2 SVGIG (reference sequence). V gave up 2 bases and J gave up 2 bases, with 9 bases separating them. The chain combines TRBV30 with TRBJ1-1; D gene ambiguous. This clonotype originated in a man aged 35 to 55 with acute or convalescent COVID-19. Sequenced: peripheral blood. The CDR3 spells CAWSRSQNTEAFF. In DNA form, the CDR3 reads TGTGCCTGGAGTAGAAGCCAAAACACTGAAGCTTTCTTT.